This T cell receptor beta chain was profiled in a study of cytomegalovirus exposure and HLA in healthy donors. In the case of this clone: Its antigen is not identified.

The study, taken as a whole, reports: What a later analysis showed was that several of the most significant clusters appeared linked to common viral pathogens.

This cohort consisted of healthy bone marrow donors. Nominal health characterized the donors when sampled, though unrecorded immune exposures were likely. Vbeta (60) and Jbeta (13) primers were used in the PCR. Sequencing was performed with immunoSEQ multiplex PCR; in TCRdb, only in-frame clones are kept and a portion is missing. There are approximately 150,000 clones in the sample; more than 65% occur only once, and roughly 6.7% lies in the top ten. Trimming cost V 2 bases and J 10 bases; bases outside gene matches: 9. From germline, CDR1 is SGHAT and CDR2 FQDESV (reference sequence). The CDR3 runs 14 residues.

The source is a man between 45 and 60 years old in good health and CMV-seropositive. This chain uses TRBV11-1 with TRBJ1-1; TRBD1 matches at 8 bases. The material sequenced was PBMCs. In DNA, the CDR3 is TGTGCCAGCAGCTTACCCGAATACAGGGGGAGAGCTTTCTTT. Translated, it gives CASSLPEYRGRAFF.